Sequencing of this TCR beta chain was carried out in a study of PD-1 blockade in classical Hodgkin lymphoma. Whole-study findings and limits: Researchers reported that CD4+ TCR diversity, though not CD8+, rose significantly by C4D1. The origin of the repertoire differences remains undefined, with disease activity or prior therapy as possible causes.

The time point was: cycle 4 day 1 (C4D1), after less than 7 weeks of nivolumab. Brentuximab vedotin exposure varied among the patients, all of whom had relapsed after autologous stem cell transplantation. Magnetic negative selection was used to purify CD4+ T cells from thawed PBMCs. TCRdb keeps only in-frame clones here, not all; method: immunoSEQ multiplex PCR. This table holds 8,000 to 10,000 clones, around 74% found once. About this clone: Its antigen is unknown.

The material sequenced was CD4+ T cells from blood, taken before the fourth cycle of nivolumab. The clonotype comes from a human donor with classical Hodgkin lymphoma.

This CDR3 is CASSYSSGVEETQYF. In DNA form, the CDR3 reads TGTGCCAGCAGTTACTCTAGCGGGGTAGAAGAGACCCAGTACTTC. This chain uses TRBV11-3 with TRBJ2-5, with 9 bases aligning to TRBD2. Per germline, CDR1 SGHNT and CDR2 YENEEA. With V trimmed by 6 bases and J by 3 bases, 8 bases remained unmatched. This CDR3 is 15 amino acids long.